The 25 T cell receptor beta chains below come from one sample, sequenced in a study of beta chain features in type 1 diabetes. Reverse transcription of all isolated RNA meant that expressed TCRB transcripts were sequenced. Here immunoSEQ multiplex PCR was the method, and the copy in TCRdb shows in-frame clones only, minus some. This sample has about 660,000 clones, with around 15% found just once. Study results and limitations: TCRB CDR3 length was moderately but significantly reduced in all four CD4+ subsets of Type 1 diabetes patients.

Antigens of these TCRs are unknown. Sequenced sample: naive CD4+ T cells from blood. These receptors were obtained from a man aged 18 to 29 with type 1 diabetes.

The V call is TRBV7-3, the J call TRBJ1-5, with D possibly being TRBD1 (5 bases). The V gene lost 6 bases and the J gene lost 7 bases, with 19 bases spanning the gap. The germline V gene has CDR1 SGHTA and CDR2 FQGTGA. This CDR3 region has 15 residues. The CDR3 DNA reads TGTGCCAGCAGTTCCGGGGTCAGGGAGGCCCAGCCCCAGCATTTT. It encodes CASSSGVREAQPQHF. Looking up the rest from reference TRBV7-3 and TRBJ1-5 gives the full variable domain: GAGVSQTPSNKVTEKGKYVELRCDPISGHTALYWYRQSLGQGPEFLIYFQGTGAADDSGLPNDRFFAVRPEGSVSTLKIQRTERGDSAVYLCASSSGVREAQPQHFGDGTRLSIL.

The genes are TRBV5-1 and TRBJ2-3; D is unresolved. Trimming removed 0 bases from V and 7 bases from J, with 12 bases in between. The CDR3 totals 14 residues. Looked up from germline, CDR1 is SGHRS and CDR2 is YFSETQ. DNA for the CDR3: TGCGCCAGCAGCTTGGACTCCGCGACTCATACGCAGTATTTT. Translating gives CASSLDSATHTQYF.

This clone has just a few counts. The chain combines TRBV2 with TRBJ2-2; D might be TRBD1 (5 bases). The V gene lost 5 bases and the J gene lost 0 bases, with 10 bases spanning the gap. Germline V gene lookup returns CDR1 SNHLY and CDR2 FYNNEI. There are 15 residues in the CDR3. The CDR3, as DNA: TGTGCCAGCAGTACCGACAGCCCGAACACCGGGGAGCTGTTTTTT. Its protein product is CASSTDSPNTGELFF.

The rearrangement uses TRBV21-1 and TRBJ1-5. TRBV21-1 is listed as a pseudogene. This CDR3 has 15 amino acids. CDR3 region: CASSKRDGTNQPQHF. In DNA, the CDR3 is TGTGCCAGCAGCAAACGGGACGGTACCAATCAGCCCCAGCATTTT.

The CDR3 nucleotides read TGTGCCAGCAGCTTGGAGGAGAGAGGCGACACTGAAGCTTTCTTT. Residues: CASSLEERGDTEAFF. V is TRBV5-6 and J is TRBJ1-1, with unresolved D. V lost 0 bases to trimming and J lost 3 bases, with 12 bases between them. The germline gives CDR1 SGHDT, CDR2 YYEEEE. The CDR3 contains 15 residues.

The chain links TRBV30 to TRBJ1-2; D is unclear. The CDR3 covers 15 residues. Trimming stripped 2 bases from V and 2 bases from J, with 15 bases between. In germline, CDR1 is GTSNPN, CDR2 SVGIG (reference sequence). The CDR3 region has the DNA TGTGCCTGGAGTAAGCTCCCCAGATCGAACTATGGCTACACCTTC. Translated: CAWSKLPRSNYGYTF.

This clone has just a few counts. The chain joins TRBV5-6 to TRBJ1-1, with D maybe TRBD1 (6 bases). CDR1 is SGHDT, CDR2 YYEEEE, per germline. The CDR3 has 14 amino acids. The V end was cut by 1 base, the J end by 7 bases, with 14 bases between. The CDR3 sequence is CASSLNPGALEAFF. CDR3 DNA: TGTGCCAGCAGCTTGAATCCGGGGGCCCTTGAAGCTTTCTTT. Full variable domain (remainder filled in from reference TRBV5-6 and TRBJ1-1): DAGVTQSPTHLIKTRGQQVTLRCSPKSGHDTVSWYQQALGQGPQFIFQYYEEEERQRGNFPDRFSGHQFPNYSSELNVNALLLGDSALYLCASSLNPGALEAFFGQGTRLTVV.

This clone was seen a handful of times. The chain uses TRBV7-9 and TRBJ2-5, with D hard to call. The CDR3 extends over 13 amino acids. The germline V gene encodes CDR1 SEHNR and CDR2 FQNEAQ (reference sequence). V was pared by 6 bases and J by 2 bases, with 10 bases between. The CDR3, as DNA: TGTGCCAGCAGTCCTAAGGGACAAGAGACCCAGTACTTC. Its protein product is CASSPKGQETQYF.

In this sample, this clone turned up a few times. CDR3 nucleotides: TGCGCCAGCAGCCAAGAAGGCAGGGGAAGCAATCAGCCCCAGCATTTT. Its protein product is CASSQEGRGSNQPQHF. The V call is TRBV4-1, the J call TRBJ1-5; D perhaps matches TRBD1 (6 bases). The V and J ends lost 0 bases and 1 base respectively, with 10 bases between them. Germline V gene data show CDR1 as MGHRA and CDR2 as YSYEKL. The CDR3 consists of 16 residues.

V gene TRBV7-2 combines with J gene TRBJ1-2; TRBD1 might be the D (6 bases). V lost 4 bases and J lost 8, with 14 bases in between. The CDR3 spans 13 residues. Germline V CDR1 and CDR2: SGHTA, FQGNSA. The CDR3 DNA sequence: TGTGCCAGCAGCTCCCGGACAGCCTCCGGCTACACCTTC. This encodes CASSSRTASGYTF.

The J gene is TRBJ2-5, the V gene TRBV14; TRBD1 or TRBD2 may be the D gene (5 bases each). The CDR3 spans 17 residues. The V gene's germline CDR1 is SGHDN and CDR2 FVKESK. Trimming shortened V by 6 bases and J by 5 bases, and 25 bases separated the two germline ends. In nucleotides, the CDR3 is TGTGCCAGCAGTGTATTACTCCAGGGACCCCTCCCGGAGACCCAGTACTTC. Its protein is CASSVLLQGPLPETQYF.

This clone was found a few times. The chain links TRBV9 to TRBJ2-3; D gene ambiguous. The CDR3 extends over 14 amino acids. The V gene's germline CDR1 is SGDLS and CDR2 YYNGEE. The V gene lost 2 bases and the J gene lost 0 bases, with 7 bases spanning the gap. This chain's CDR3 is CASSVESSTDTQYF. The CDR3 nucleotides read TGTGCCAGCAGCGTCGAAAGTAGCACAGATACGCAGTATTTT. The whole variable domain, remainder taken from reference TRBV9 and TRBJ2-3, is DSGVTQTPKHLITATGQRVTLRCSPRSGDLSVYWYQQSLDQGLQFLIQYYNGEERAKGNILERFSAQQFPDLHSELNLSSLELGDSALYFCASSVESSTDTQYFGPGTRLTVL.

This clone was counted between two and nine times. The rearrangement joins TRBV6-6 to TRBJ2-7, with D maybe TRBD2 (7 bases). The germline CDR1 and CDR2 sequences are MNHNY and SVGAGI (reference sequence). V shed 5 bases and J shed 0 bases, with 11 bases lying between them. The CDR3 has 14 amino acids. The CDR3 loop reads CASSTGRGSYEQYF. CDR3 in DNA: TGTGCCAGCAGTACAGGGAGGGGCTCCTACGAGCAGTACTTC.

A few counts support this clone. CDR3 region: CASSSLAGVETQYF. The CDR3 DNA reads as TGTGCCAGTAGCTCCTTAGCGGGAGTAGAGACCCAGTACTTC. V and J are TRBV19 and TRBJ2-5; 9 bases line up with TRBD2. J gave up 4 bases and V 6 bases, and 6 bases lay outside the gene matches. The germline gives CDR1 LNHDA, CDR2 SQIVND (reference sequence). The CDR3 sequence is 14 residues long.

This rearrangement joins TRBV5-1 to TRBJ2-7; 10 positions agree with TRBD1. With V trimmed by 4 bases and J by 7 bases, 8 bases remained unmatched. CDR3 length: 14 amino acids. Germline-derived CDR1 and CDR2 are SGHRS and YFSETQ. CDR3 loop: CASSNGTGVREQYF. In DNA form, the CDR3 reads TGCGCCAGCAGCAATGGGACAGGGGTCCGGGAGCAGTACTTC. The whole variable domain, filled in from reference TRBV5-1 and TRBJ2-7, reads KAGVTQTPRYLIKTRGQQVTLSCSPISGHRSVSWYQQTPGQGLQFLFEYFSETQRNKGNFPGRFSGRQFSNSRSEMNVSTLELGDSALYLCASSNGTGVREQYFGPGTRLTVT.

The chain couples TRBV13 to TRBJ2-7; D tentatively fits TRBD1 or TRBD2 (5 bases each). Germline V gene lookup returns CDR1 PRHDT and CDR2 FYEKMQ (reference sequence). The CDR3 is 14 amino acids. Trimming shortened V by 5 bases and J by 3 bases, and 14 bases separated the two germline ends. CDR3 sequence reads: CASSLRDGSYEQYF. CDR3 in DNA: TGTGCCAGCAGCCTACGGGACGGAAGCTACGAGCAGTACTTC.

A few counts support this clone. The same CDR3 can be traced to other DNA sequences in this sample. The chain uses TRBV5-4 and TRBJ2-1, with 8 nucleotides matching TRBD2. The CDR3 is made up of 16 amino acids. V lost 4 bases, J lost 0 bases, and 6 bases stayed unmatched. Germline assignment: CDR1 SGHNT and CDR2 YYREEE (reference sequence). The chain's CDR3 is CASSPSGRSSYNEQFF. In nucleotides, the CDR3 is TGTGCCAGCAGCCCGAGCGGGAGATCCTCCTACAATGAGCAGTTCTTC.

This clone was observed a handful of times. The genes are TRBV27 and TRBJ1-2; 7 bases match TRBD1. This CDR3 contains 13 residues. Looked up from germline, CDR1 is MNHEY and CDR2 is SMNVEV (reference sequence). The ends lost 6 bases at V and 7 bases at J; junction bases unmatched: 8. Written as DNA, the CDR3 is TGTGCCAGCAGCACGGACAGGTTATTTGGCTACACCTTC. Its translation: CASSTDRLFGYTF.

This clone was picked up a small number of times. The genes are TRBV19 and TRBJ2-5; D might be TRBD1 (6 bases). Germline CDR1 reads LNHDA; CDR2 reads SQIVND (reference sequence). V lost 3 bases and J 5 bases, leaving 19 bases between the germline ends. The CDR3 is made up of 16 amino acids. This CDR3 is CASSMPGHPRRETQYF. CDR3 coding DNA: TGTGCCAGTAGTATGCCGGGACACCCCAGGAGGGAGACCCAGTACTTC.

On this clone itself: Possible read error: a much larger clone is one base away. This sample also contains other DNA sequences that code for the same CDR3. This chain links TRBV27 with TRBJ2-5; maybe TRBD1 (5 bases). This CDR3 has 11 residues. Germline CDR1 MNHEY, CDR2 SMNVEV (reference sequence). Trimming left V 6 bases short and J 5 bases short, with 7 bases between. CDR3 nucleotide sequence: TGTGCCAGCAGCCCAGGGGAGACCCAGTACTTC. It is translated as CASSPGETQYF.

The genes are TRBV6-5 and TRBJ1-3; D gene unclear. The germline CDR1 and CDR2 sequences are MNHEY and SVGAGI. V was shortened by 6 bases and J by 4 bases, with 16 bases between the two germline ends. CDR3 length: 15 amino acids. The CDR3 DNA reads TGTGCCAGCAGCCGAAGCATAGCGGAAGGAAACACCATATATTTT. Its protein is CASSRSIAEGNTIYF.

The DNA of the CDR3 is TGTGCCACCAGCAGGGCAGGGGCCCAAGAGACCCAGTACTTC. Its translation: CATSRAGAQETQYF. V and J are TRBV15 and TRBJ2-5; TRBD1 is a possible D gene (6 bases). CDR3 size: 14 residues. The germline gives CDR1 LNHNV, CDR2 YYDKDF (reference sequence). Trimming pared 3 bases from V and 1 base from J, leaving 9 bases between.

This clone was seen a few times. The V gene is TRBV4-1, the J gene TRBJ2-1; 16 bases match TRBD2. Germline assignment: CDR1 MGHRA and CDR2 YSYEKL. The CDR3 is 16 amino acids. V lost 6 bases and J lost 9; bases outside the gene matches: 8. CDR3 sequence: CASRGTSGRALSEQFF. In DNA, the CDR3 is TGCGCCAGCAGGGGGACTAGCGGGAGGGCTTTGAGTGAGCAGTTCTTC.

V and J are TRBV18 and TRBJ2-1, with 7 positions matching TRBD2. The J segment lost 0 bases and the V segment lost 5 bases, leaving 4 bases of the junction unmatched. There are 15 residues in the CDR3. From germline, CDR1 is KGHSH and CDR2 LQKENI. CDR3 DNA sequence: TGTGCCAGCTCAATCGTAGCGGGCTCCTACAATGAGCAGTTCTTC. This sequence encodes CASSIVAGSYNEQFF.

This clone was recorded a few times. The chain uses TRBV30 and TRBJ2-2; D is perhaps TRBD2 (6 bases). V shed 0 bases and J shed 4 bases, with 9 bases lying between them. The CDR3 is 14 residues long. The V gene's germline CDR1 is GTSNPN and CDR2 SVGIG (reference sequence). The CDR3 loop is CAWSVLGSTGELFF. DNA of the CDR3: TGTGCCTGGAGTGTCCTCGGGAGCACCGGGGAGCTGTTTTTT.